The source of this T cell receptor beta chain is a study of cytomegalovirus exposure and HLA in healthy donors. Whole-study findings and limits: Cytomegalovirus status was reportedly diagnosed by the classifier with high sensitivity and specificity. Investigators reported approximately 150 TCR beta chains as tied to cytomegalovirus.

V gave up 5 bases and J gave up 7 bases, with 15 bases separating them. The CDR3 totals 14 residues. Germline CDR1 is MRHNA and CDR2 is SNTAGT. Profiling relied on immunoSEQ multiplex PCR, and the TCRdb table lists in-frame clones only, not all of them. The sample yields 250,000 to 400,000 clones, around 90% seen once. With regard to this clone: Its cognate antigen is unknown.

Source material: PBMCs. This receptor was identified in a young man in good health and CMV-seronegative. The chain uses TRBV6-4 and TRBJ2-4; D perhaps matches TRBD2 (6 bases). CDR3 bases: TGTGCCAGCAGTCTTCGGGGGTTAAGGAACATTCAGTACTTC. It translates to CASSLRGLRNIQYF.